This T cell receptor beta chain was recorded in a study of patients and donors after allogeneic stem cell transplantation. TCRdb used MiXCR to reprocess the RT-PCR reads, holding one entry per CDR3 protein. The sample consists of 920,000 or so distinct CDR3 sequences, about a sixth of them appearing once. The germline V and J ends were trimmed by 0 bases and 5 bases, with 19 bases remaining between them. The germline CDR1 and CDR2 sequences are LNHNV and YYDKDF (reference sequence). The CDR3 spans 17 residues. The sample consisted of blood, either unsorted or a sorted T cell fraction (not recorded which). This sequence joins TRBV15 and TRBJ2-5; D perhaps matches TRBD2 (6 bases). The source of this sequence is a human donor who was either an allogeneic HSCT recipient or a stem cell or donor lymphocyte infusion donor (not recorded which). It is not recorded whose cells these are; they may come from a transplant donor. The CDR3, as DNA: TGTGCCACCAGCAGAGATACGGTAGCGGAGACCGTGGAGACCCAGTACTTC. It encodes CATSRDTVAETVETQYF. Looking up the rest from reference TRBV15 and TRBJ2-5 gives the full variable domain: DAMVIQNPRYQVTQFGKPVTLSCSQTLNHNVMYWYQQKSSQAPKLLFHYYDKDFNNEADTPDNFQSRRPNTSFCFLDIRSPGLGDTAMYLCATSRDTVAETVETQYFGPGTRLLVL.